This passage covers 22 T cell receptor beta chains from one sample sequenced in a study of siplizumab effects on memory and regulatory T cells. Method: immunoSEQ multiplex PCR; TCRdb's copy keeps in-frame clones and lacks some. This table has fewer than 110,000 clones, about nine tenths appearing once. The sequencing input was non-Treg CD4+ T cells sorted from blood. These receptors were obtained from a human donor in good health.

The gene calls are TRBV4-1 and TRBJ2-1; 14 nucleotides align to TRBD2. This CDR3 is built from 18 residues. The trim removed 4 bases at V and 7 bases at J, leaving 12 bases unmatched. CDR1 and CDR2 (germline): MGHRA, YSYEKL. CDR3 DNA: TGCGCCAGCAGCCCGTATCGAAGCGGACTAGCGGGAGGTAATGAGCAGTTCTTC. Protein product: CASSPYRSGLAGGNEQFF.

The V gene is TRBV7-3, the J gene TRBJ2-2; D is ambiguous. This CDR3 has 14 amino acids. The germline gives CDR1 SGHTA, CDR2 FQGTGA. V was cut by 4 bases and J by 2 bases, with 8 bases left in between. DNA of the CDR3: TGTGCCAGCAGCTCCGGGCCTAACACCGGGGAGCTGTTTTTT. This sequence encodes CASSSGPNTGELFF.

The chain is built from TRBV10-2 and TRBJ1-5; D remains ambiguous. The CDR3 sequence is 15 residues long. The germline V gene has CDR1 WSHSY and CDR2 SAAADI. V gave up 6 bases and J gave up 0 bases, with 12 bases separating them. The CDR3 loop reads CASRETGYSNQPQHF. Written as DNA, the CDR3 is TGCGCCAGCAGAGAGACCGGCTATAGCAATCAGCCCCAGCATTTT.

This clone was recorded once. This chain uses TRBV5-1 with TRBJ1-1, with unresolved D. CDR3 length equals 15 residues. Trimming pared 1 base from V and 3 bases from J, leaving 13 bases between. CDR1 is SGHRS, CDR2 YFSETQ, per germline. CDR3 amino acids: CASSLSRPGDTEAFF. The DNA for the CDR3 is TGCGCCAGCAGCTTGTCCAGACCCGGTGACACTGAAGCTTTCTTT.

The V and J genes are TRBV4-3 and TRBJ1-6, with unresolved D. CDR1 and CDR2 (germline): LGHNA, YSLEER. The CDR3 runs 15 residues. Trimming removed 1 base at V and 9 bases at J, with 13 bases between. CDR3 sequence reads: CASSQGLERGSPLHF. The CDR3 region has the DNA TGCGCCAGCAGCCAAGGACTAGAAAGAGGTTCACCCCTCCACTTT.

The chain combines TRBV6-1 with TRBJ1-2, with a tentative D call TRBD1 (6 bases). The CDR3 covers 17 residues. The V gene's germline CDR1 is MNHNS and CDR2 SASEGT. V lost 2 bases, J lost 4 bases, and 20 bases lay in between. The CDR3 DNA reads TGTGCCAGCAGTGAATGGAAATCCGGGGGGCAAGCCTATGGCTACACCTTC. Residues: CASSEWKSGGQAYGYTF.

The chain carries TRBV19 and TRBJ1-2, with no clear D. The V end was cut by 8 bases, the J end by 0 bases, with 13 bases between. CDR1 and CDR2 (germline): LNHDA, SQIVND (reference sequence). The CDR3 consists of 14 residues. The CDR3 DNA reads as TGTGCCAGTGGCGCAGAGAGGGCTAACTATGGCTACACCTTC. Its protein product is CASGAERANYGYTF.

The chain joins TRBV6-1 to TRBJ2-3; D is perhaps TRBD2 (5 bases). Germline-derived CDR1 and CDR2 are MNHNS and SASEGT. The CDR3 has 11 amino acids. V lost 9 bases and J 8 bases, leaving 12 bases between the germline ends. DNA for the CDR3: TGTGCCAGTGCAACCGCGGGTACGCAGTATTTT. It yields the protein CASATAGTQYF.

This clone showed up many times. The chain joins TRBV30 to TRBJ2-7; D perhaps matches TRBD2 (6 bases). This CDR3 spans 13 amino acids. Trimming removed 2 bases at V and 1 base at J, with 9 bases between. The germline V gene has CDR1 GTSNPN and CDR2 SVGIG (reference sequence). For the CDR3, the DNA is TGTGCCTGGAGTTCGGGAGTTTCCTACGAGCAGTACTTC. As protein: CAWSSGVSYEQYF.

The chain has TRBV5-1 and TRBJ2-3; 9 nucleotides line up with TRBD2. Germline loops: CDR1 SGHRS, CDR2 YFSETQ. The ends lost 8 bases at V and 0 bases at J; junction bases unmatched: 1. This CDR3 contains 13 residues. The CDR3 bases are TGCGCCAGTCTAGCGGGAAGCACAGATACGCAGTATTTT. Residues: CASLAGSTDTQYF.

This clone was seen a handful of times. Written as DNA, the CDR3 is TGTGCCAGCAGCCCCGGGACGCGGGTCTACGAGCAGTACTTC. Protein: CASSPGTRVYEQYF. The chain recombines TRBV9 with TRBJ2-7; D possibly uses TRBD1 or TRBD2 (5 bases each). The CDR3 has 14 amino acids. V lost 4 bases to trimming and J lost 3 bases, with 14 bases between them. Germline assignment: CDR1 SGDLS and CDR2 YYNGEE. The variable domain in full, with the rest retrieved from reference TRBV9 and TRBJ2-7, is DSGVTQTPKHLITATGQRVTLRCSPRSGDLSVYWYQQSLDQGLQFLIQYYNGEERAKGNILERFSAQQFPDLHSELNLSSLELGDSALYFCASSPGTRVYEQYFGPGTRLTVT.

V gene TRBV30 combines with J gene TRBJ2-1, with 8 bases that match TRBD2. The length of the CDR3 is 14 residues. CDR1 is GTSNPN and CDR2 is SVGIG in the germline V gene (reference sequence). V gave up 2 bases and J gave up 7 bases; unmatched junction bases: 7. The CDR3 is CAWSLGLADNEQFF. The CDR3 nucleotides read TGTGCCTGGAGTTTAGGACTAGCAGATAATGAGCAGTTCTTC.

The chain combines TRBV7-9 with TRBJ1-2; D remains unclear. Germline V lookup: CDR1 SEHNR, CDR2 FQNEAQ (reference sequence). The CDR3 length is 12 residues. The ends were cut back, 2 bases at V and 10 bases at J, with 11 bases in the middle. The CDR3 DNA is TGTGCCAGCAGCTTAATTGTGTCAGACTACACCTTC. Protein product: CASSLIVSDYTF.

The V gene is TRBV6-6, the J gene TRBJ2-5; perhaps TRBD2 as D (7 bases). The CDR3 covers 14 residues. Between the trimmed V and J ends, which lost 2 bases and 2 bases, there was a span of 9 bases. Looked up from germline, CDR1 is MNHNY and CDR2 is SVGAGI (reference sequence). This CDR3 is CASSYRGGQETQYF. The CDR3 DNA sequence: TGTGCCAGCAGTTACAGGGGGGGGCAAGAGACCCAGTACTTC.

The chain combines TRBV5-4 with TRBJ2-7; D is unclear. This CDR3 region has 12 residues. V gave up 5 bases and J gave up 6 bases, with 12 bases separating them. Germline CDR1 and CDR2: SGHNT and YYREEE (reference sequence). Here the CDR3 DNA reads TGTGCCAGCAGTGAAGGCCGACGCGAGCAGTACTTC. Amino acids: CASSEGRREQYF.

The chain combines TRBV7-8 with TRBJ1-4; 7 bases map to TRBD1. Germline values: CDR1 SGHVS, CDR2 FQNEAQ. This CDR3 has 15 residues. The J segment lost 8 bases and the V segment lost 5 bases, leaving 11 bases of the junction unmatched. The DNA for the CDR3 is TGTGCCAGCAGCGTAAACAGGGGTTATCGAGAAAAACTGTTTTTT. It is translated as CASSVNRGYREKLFF.

The genes are TRBV2 and TRBJ1-5, with D tentatively TRBD1 (6 bases). The V end lost 6 bases, the J end lost 7 bases, and 19 bases lay between the germline ends. The germline CDR1 and CDR2 sequences are SNHLY and FYNNEI. This CDR3 has 15 residues. The CDR3 bases are TGTGCCAGCAGATCTGGGGCAGGGGAATGGCAGCCCCAGCATTTT. Amino acids: CASRSGAGEWQPQHF.

CDR3 nucleotide sequence: TGTGCCAGCAGCTTTGGGCAGGGCGGAACTGAAGCTTTCTTT. It translates to CASSFGQGGTEAFF. The gene calls are TRBV7-9 and TRBJ1-1; possibly TRBD1 for D (5 bases). The CDR3 extends over 14 amino acids. Deletions cut 3 bases from V and 5 bases from J, with 13 bases between. Per the germline V gene, CDR1 is SEHNR and CDR2 is FQNEAQ (reference sequence).

The chain has TRBV13 and TRBJ2-7, with 7 bases that match TRBD1. Trimming removed 6 bases from V and 1 base from J; junction bases left unmatched: 6. The CDR3 is made up of 14 amino acids. Looked up from germline, CDR1 is PRHDT and CDR2 is FYEKMQ (reference sequence). Written as DNA, the CDR3 is TGTGCCAGCAGTTTGACAGGGATTTCCTACGAGCAGTACTTC. Its protein is CASSLTGISYEQYF. The variable domain in full, completed from reference TRBV13 and TRBJ2-7, reads AAGVIQSPRHLIKEKRETATLKCYPIPRHDTVYWYQQGPGQDPQFLISFYEKMQSDKGSIPDRFSAQQFSDYHSELNMSSLELGDSALYFCASSLTGISYEQYFGPGTRLTVT.

The chain employs TRBV7-9 and TRBJ1-1; no firm D call. V dropped 5 bases and J dropped 1 base, with 11 bases sitting between them. This CDR3 is built from 14 residues. Germline values: CDR1 SEHNR, CDR2 FQNEAQ (reference sequence). The CDR3 nucleotides are TGTGCCAGCAGCGCAAGAAGTGAGAACACTGAAGCTTTCTTT. As protein: CASSARSENTEAFF.

The chain employs TRBV5-1 and TRBJ2-1, with 7 bases fitting TRBD2. The CDR3 is made up of 17 amino acids. V shed 4 bases, J shed 0 bases, and the junction held 10 bases outside the gene matches. Germline V gene lookup returns CDR1 SGHRS and CDR2 YFSETQ. The CDR3 DNA sequence: TGCGCCAGCAGCCCGGGCCTAGCGGTCAGCTCCTACAATGAGCAGTTCTTC. It is translated as CASSPGLAVSSYNEQFF.

The rearrangement uses TRBV5-4 and TRBJ2-7; TRBD1 aligns across 8 bases. There are 15 residues in the CDR3. Losses at the gene ends were 5 bases for V and 2 bases for J; bases not matched to a gene: 9. Per the germline V gene, CDR1 is SGHNT and CDR2 is YYREEE (reference sequence). This chain's CDR3 is CASRGGQEVAYEQYF. CDR3 bases: TGTGCCAGCAGGGGGGGACAGGAGGTGGCCTACGAGCAGTACTTC.